This T cell receptor beta chain was found in a study of control samples from healthy donors and cancer patients. V lost 4 bases and J lost 3; bases outside the gene matches: 7. The CDR3 is 16 amino acids. Germline V gene data show CDR1 as MNHEY and CDR2 as SVGAGI. Profiled with immunoSEQ multiplex PCR; TCRdb holds only in-frame clones, not every one. The sample lists about 50,000 clones, about nine tenths occurring once. The chain is built from TRBV6-5 and TRBJ2-3; 10 nucleotides match TRBD1. This sequence originates from a man aged 45 to 65 with head and neck cancer. Specimen: PBMCs. The CDR3 spells CASSFGRDRGTDTQYF. The CDR3 bases are TGTGCCAGCAGTTTTGGCCGGGACAGGGGAACAGATACGCAGTATTTT.